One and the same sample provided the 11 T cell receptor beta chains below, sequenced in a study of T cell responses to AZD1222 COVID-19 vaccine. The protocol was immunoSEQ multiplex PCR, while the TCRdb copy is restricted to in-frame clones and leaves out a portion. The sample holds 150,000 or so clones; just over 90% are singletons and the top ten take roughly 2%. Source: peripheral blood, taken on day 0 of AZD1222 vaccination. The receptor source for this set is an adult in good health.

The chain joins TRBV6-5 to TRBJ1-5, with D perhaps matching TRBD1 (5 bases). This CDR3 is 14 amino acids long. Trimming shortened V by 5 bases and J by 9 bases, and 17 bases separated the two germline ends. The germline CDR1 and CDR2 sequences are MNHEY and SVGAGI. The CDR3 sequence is CASSRDGRQMPQHF. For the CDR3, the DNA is TGTGCCAGCAGTCGGGACGGCCGACAAATGCCCCAGCATTTT.

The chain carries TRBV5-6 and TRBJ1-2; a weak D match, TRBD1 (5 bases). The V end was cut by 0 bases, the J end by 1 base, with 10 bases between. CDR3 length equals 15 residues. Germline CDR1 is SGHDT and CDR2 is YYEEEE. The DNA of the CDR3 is TGTGCCAGCAGCTTGGGACAGTCGTTTAACTATGGCTACACCTTC. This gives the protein CASSLGQSFNYGYTF. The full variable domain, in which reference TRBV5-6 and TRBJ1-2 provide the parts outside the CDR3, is DAGVTQSPTHLIKTRGQQVTLRCSPKSGHDTVSWYQQALGQGPQFIFQYYEEEERQRGNFPDRFSGHQFPNYSSELNVNALLLGDSALYLCASSLGQSFNYGYTFGSGTRLTVV.

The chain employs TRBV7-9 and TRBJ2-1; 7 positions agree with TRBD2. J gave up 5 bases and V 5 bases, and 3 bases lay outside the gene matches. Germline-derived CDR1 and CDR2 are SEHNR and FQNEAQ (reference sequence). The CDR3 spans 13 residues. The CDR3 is CASSHGGDNEQFF. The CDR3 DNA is TGTGCCAGCAGCCATGGGGGGGACAATGAGCAGTTCTTC.

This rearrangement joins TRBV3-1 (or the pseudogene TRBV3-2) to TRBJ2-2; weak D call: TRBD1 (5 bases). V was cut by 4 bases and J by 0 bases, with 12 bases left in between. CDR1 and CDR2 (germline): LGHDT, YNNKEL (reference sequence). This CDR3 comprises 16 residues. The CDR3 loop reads CASSPYSGTNTGELFF. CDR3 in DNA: TGTGCCAGCAGCCCATACTCAGGGACGAACACCGGGGAGCTGTTTTTT.

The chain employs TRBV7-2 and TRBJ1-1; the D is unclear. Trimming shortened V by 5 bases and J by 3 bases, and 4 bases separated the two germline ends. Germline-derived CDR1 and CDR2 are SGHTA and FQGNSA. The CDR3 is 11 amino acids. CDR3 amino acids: CASSPYTEAFF. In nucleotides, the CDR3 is TGTGCCAGCAGCCCGTACACTGAAGCTTTCTTT.

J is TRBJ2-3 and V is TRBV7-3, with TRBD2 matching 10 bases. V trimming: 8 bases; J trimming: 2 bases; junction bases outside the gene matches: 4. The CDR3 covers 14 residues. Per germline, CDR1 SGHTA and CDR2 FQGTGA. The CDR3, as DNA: TGTGCCAGCTCTAGCGGGGGTGACACAGATACGCAGTATTTT. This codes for CASSSGGDTDTQYF.

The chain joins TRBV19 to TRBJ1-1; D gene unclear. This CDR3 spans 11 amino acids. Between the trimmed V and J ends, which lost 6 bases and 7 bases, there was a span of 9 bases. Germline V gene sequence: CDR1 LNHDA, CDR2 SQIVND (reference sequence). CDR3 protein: CASRGIFEAFF. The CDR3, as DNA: TGTGCCAGTAGAGGGATTTTTGAAGCTTTCTTT.

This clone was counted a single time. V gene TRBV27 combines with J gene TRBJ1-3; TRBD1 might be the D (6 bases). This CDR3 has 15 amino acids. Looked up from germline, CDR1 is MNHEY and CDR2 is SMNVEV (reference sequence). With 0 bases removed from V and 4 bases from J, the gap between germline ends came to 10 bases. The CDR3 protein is CASSLSRGLGNTIYF. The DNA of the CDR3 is TGTGCCAGCAGTTTATCACGGGGGCTCGGAAACACCATATATTTT.

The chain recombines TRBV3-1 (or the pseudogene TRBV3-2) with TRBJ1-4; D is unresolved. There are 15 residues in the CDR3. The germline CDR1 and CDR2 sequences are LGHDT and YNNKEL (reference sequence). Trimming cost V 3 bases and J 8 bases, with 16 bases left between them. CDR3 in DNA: TGTGCCAGCAGCCAGCCAGTAAACCAAGGAGAAAAACTGTTTTTT. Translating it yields CASSQPVNQGEKLFF.

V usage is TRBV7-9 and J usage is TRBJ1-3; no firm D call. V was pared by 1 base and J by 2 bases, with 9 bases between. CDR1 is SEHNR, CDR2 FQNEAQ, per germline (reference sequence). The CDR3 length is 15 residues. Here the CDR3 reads CASSLGGSPGNTIYF. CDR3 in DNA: TGTGCCAGCAGCTTAGGCGGGTCCCCTGGAAACACCATATATTTT. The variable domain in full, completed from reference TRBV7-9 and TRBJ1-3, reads DTGVSQNPRHKITKRGQNVTFRCDPISEHNRLYWYRQTLGQGPEFLTYFQNEAQLEKSRLLSDRFSAERPKGSFSTLEIQRTEQGDSAMYLCASSLGGSPGNTIYFGEGSWLTVV.

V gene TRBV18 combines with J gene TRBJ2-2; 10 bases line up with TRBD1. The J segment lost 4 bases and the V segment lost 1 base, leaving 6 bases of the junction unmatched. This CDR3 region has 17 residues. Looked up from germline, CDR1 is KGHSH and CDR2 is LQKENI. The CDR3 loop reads CASSPQVGQGSTGELFF. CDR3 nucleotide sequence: TGTGCCAGCTCACCACAGGTGGGACAGGGGAGCACCGGGGAGCTGTTTTTT.